The T cell receptor beta chain described here comes from a study of blood T cell repertoires in COVID-19. About the research overall: Sites in the United States, Italy and Spain provided acute and convalescent COVID-19 samples. From T cells, B-cell-depleted T cells, or PBMCs came the material, which was cDNA or gDNA.

This table comes from immunoSEQ multiplex PCR, and its TCRdb copy is limited to in-frame clones, with some not included. The data hold about 98,000 clones, with around 90% observed a single time. The CDR3 sequence is 15 residues long. The junction had 11 bases not matched to a gene; V was cut back by 6 bases and J by 3 bases. The sample comprised peripheral blood. The V gene is TRBV5-7, the J gene TRBJ2-7, with 8 bases matching TRBD2. TRBV5-7 carries the ORF label, with uncertain function. The sequence derives from an older man with acute or convalescent COVID-19. The CDR3: CASMPPGGFGYEQYF. CDR3 coding DNA: TGTGCCAGCATGCCTCCGGGGGGGTTCGGCTACGAGCAGTACTTC.